This T cell receptor beta chain was retrieved from a study of tumor-infiltrating lymphocytes in primary liver carcinoma. In the study overall: Sample yields of productive TCRbeta reads, ranging from roughly 3.65 to 7.13 million, were similar across tissue types.

Reverse transcription of approximately 500 ng total RNA with a constant-region primer produced TCR beta cDNA. Researchers made the TCR beta libraries by running three nested multiplex PCR rounds with slightly modified ARM-PCR. TRBV1-TRBV30 forward primers and a C-beta reverse primer were used in the first two PCR rounds, which each ran for nine to ten cycles. TCRdb fed the multiplex PCR reads into MiXCR, producing one record per CDR3 protein. The table shows a few hundred thousand distinct CDR3 sequences, with approximately 58% occurring only once. The CDR3 sequence is 16 residues long. Per the germline V gene, CDR1 is MDHEN and CDR2 is SYDVKM. Germline DNA was extracted alongside blood RNA, which was obtained from unsorted whole blood. For this clonotype: The junction does not match germline at one end; this may be a read error.

This receptor was taken from a woman in her twenties or thirties with primary liver carcinoma and hepatitis B virus infection. Source material: peripheral blood. The rearrangement joins TRBV28 to TRBJ1-4, with D possibly matching TRBD1 (6 bases). The CDR3 DNA sequence: TGTGCCGGCAGTTTACCCTTCGCGGGAGGGGGTGAAAAACTGTTTTTT. Amino acids: CAGSLPFAGGGEKLFF.